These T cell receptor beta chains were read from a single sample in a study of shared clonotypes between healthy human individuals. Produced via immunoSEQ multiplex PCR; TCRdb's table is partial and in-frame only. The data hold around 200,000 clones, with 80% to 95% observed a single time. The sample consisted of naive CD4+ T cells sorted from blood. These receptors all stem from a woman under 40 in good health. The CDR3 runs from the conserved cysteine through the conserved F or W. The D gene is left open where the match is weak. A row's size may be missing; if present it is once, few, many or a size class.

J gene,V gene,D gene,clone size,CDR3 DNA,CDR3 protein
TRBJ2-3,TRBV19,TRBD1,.,TGTGCCAGCCACTCCGGTACAGGGGTCACAGATACGCAGTATTTT,CASHSGTGVTDTQYF
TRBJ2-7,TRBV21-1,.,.,TGTGCCAGCAGCACCCGGACTAGCGGGAGTTACGAGCAGTACTTC,CASSTRTSGSYEQYF
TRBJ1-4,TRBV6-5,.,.,TGTGCCAGCAGTTACTCGATTCCAGTTGAAAAACTGTTTTTT,CASSYSIPVEKLFF
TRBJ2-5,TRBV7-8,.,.,TGTGCCAGCAGTTTTACAGAGCTTCGGGAGACCCAGTACTTC,CASSFTELRETQYF
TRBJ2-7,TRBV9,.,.,TGTGCCAGCAGCGTAGATGTGCTCTCCTACGAGCAGTACTTC,CASSVDVLSYEQYF
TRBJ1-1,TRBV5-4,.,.,TGTGCCAGCAGCTTGGATTCCAGGAACACTGAAGCTTTCTTT,CASSLDSRNTEAFF
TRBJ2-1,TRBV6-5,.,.,TGTGCCAGCAGGTACGGGGGCGATAACAATGAGCAGTTCTTC,CASRYGGDNNEQFF
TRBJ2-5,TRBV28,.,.,TGTGCCAGCAGTCCAGTCGGACAGTACCAAGAGACCCAGTACTTC,CASSPVGQYQETQYF
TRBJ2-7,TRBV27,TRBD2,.,TGTGCCAGCAGTTCGACCGGGACTAGCGGCTCCTACGAGCAGTACTTC,CASSSTGTSGSYEQYF
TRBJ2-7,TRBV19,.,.,TGTGCCAGTAGTAACCAGGGAGGAACCTACGAGCAGTACTTC,CASSNQGGTYEQYF
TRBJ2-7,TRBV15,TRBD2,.,TGTGCCACCAGCAGAGAATCGTGGTCTAGCGGGCAGTACGAGCAGTACTTC,CATSRESWSSGQYEQYF
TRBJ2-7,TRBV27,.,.,TGTGCCAGCAGTTTATCAATTACGGGCGGCTTTGTTTACGAGCAGTACTTC,CASSLSITGGFVYEQYF
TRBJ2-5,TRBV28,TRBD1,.,TGTGCCAGCAGTCAAACGTGGGGACAGGACCAAGAGACCCAGTACTTC,CASSQTWGQDQETQYF
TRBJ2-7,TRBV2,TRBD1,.,TGTGCCAGCATTGACAGGGGCCATCGAGCCTACGAGCAGTACTTC,CASIDRGHRAYEQYF
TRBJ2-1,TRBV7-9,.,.,TGTGCCAGCAGCTTAGCTTCGACGGGCACCTACAATGAGCAGTTCTTC,CASSLASTGTYNEQFF
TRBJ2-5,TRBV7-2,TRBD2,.,TGTGCCAGCGGCTTAGCGGGAGCAAAAGAGACCCAGTACTTC,CASGLAGAKETQYF
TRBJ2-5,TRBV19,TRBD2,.,TGTGCCAGTAGATCACTAGCGGCCCAAGAGACCCAGTACTTC,CASRSLAAQETQYF
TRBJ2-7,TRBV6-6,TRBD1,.,TGTGCCAGCAGTTACCAGGGGGCTTACGAGCAGTACTTC,CASSYQGAYEQYF
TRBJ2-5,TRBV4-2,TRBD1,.,TGTGCCAGCAGCCCTCGACAGGGGGCGACTCCGGAGACCCAGTACTTC,CASSPRQGATPETQYF
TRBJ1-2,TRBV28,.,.,TGTGCCAGCAGTTTCGGGGGCTATGGCTACACCTTC,CASSFGGYGYTF
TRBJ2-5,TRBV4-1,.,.,TGCGCCAGCAGCCAGGACAGCCAAGAGACCCAGTACTTC,CASSQDSQETQYF
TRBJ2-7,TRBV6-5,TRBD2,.,TGTGCCAGCAGTTACTCAGGACTAGCGATGTACGAGCAGTACTTC,CASSYSGLAMYEQYF
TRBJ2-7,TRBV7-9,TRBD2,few,TGTGCCAGCAGCTTAGATGGGGGAGGGCCCCACGAGCAGTACTTC,CASSLDGGGPHEQYF
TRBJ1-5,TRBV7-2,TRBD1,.,TGTGCCAGCAGCTTAGTGGGGGGACAGGGGATCCAGCCCCAGCATTTT,CASSLVGGQGIQPQHF
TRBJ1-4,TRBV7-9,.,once,TGTGCCAGCAGCTTCATGGGGCGGGGGGAAAAACTGTTTTTT,CASSFMGRGEKLFF
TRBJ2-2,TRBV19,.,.,TGTGCCAGTAGTATAGACGGGGGCACCGGGGAGCTGTTTTTT,CASSIDGGTGELFF
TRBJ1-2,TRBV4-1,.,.,TGCGCCAGCAGCCAAGTGAGTCCGGGACGGCGTTCCTATGGCTACACCTTC,CASSQVSPGRRSYGYTF
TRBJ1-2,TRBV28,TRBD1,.,TGTGCCAGCAGTATTGGACAGGGGGCGCGGGGCTACACCTTC,CASSIGQGARGYTF